This T cell receptor beta chain was recovered during a study of blood T cell repertoires in COVID-19. Study summary: There were acute and convalescent COVID-19 samples, and they came from the United States, Italy and Spain. T cells, B-cell-depleted T cells, or PBMCs supplied cDNA or gDNA.

In the original workflow: Scientists estimated how many nucleated cells there were by amplifying reference gene primers. Repertoires were generated with immunoSEQ multiplex PCR, while TCRdb's copy carries only in-frame clones and drops some. V, J and clone size are taken as reported in that table, and D and trimming were inferred from the DNA itself. Of about 140,000 clones in the sample, almost 85% were seen once. The V gene end was trimmed by 0 bases and the J gene end by 6 bases; junction bases not matched to a gene: 3. CDR3 length equals 15 residues. Germline CDR1 and CDR2: SGHNT and YYREEE (reference sequence).

The sample was peripheral blood. The sequence was obtained from a man aged 45 to 65 with acute or convalescent COVID-19. The rearrangement joins TRBV5-4 to TRBJ2-7; 13 bases fit TRBD2. The CDR3 reads CASSLGGLAGSEQYF. CDR3 nucleotide sequence: TGTGCCAGCAGCTTGGGGGGACTAGCGGGATCCGAGCAGTACTTC.